These 5 T cell receptor beta chains were sequenced from one sample in a study of breast tumors, draining lymph nodes, adjacent tissues. TCRdb ran MiXCR on the multiplex PCR reads and lists one entry per CDR3 protein. The sample holds tens of thousands of distinct CDR3 sequences; approximately 75% are singletons and the top ten take about 22%. Sequenced input: tumor-adjacent breast tissue. These receptors all come from a female donor with breast cancer. Some clones in this sample may be carry-over from other donors' samples.

V is TRBV7-8 and J is TRBJ1-3; TRBD1 is a possible D gene (5 bases). Trimming removed 5 bases at V and 3 bases at J, with 26 bases between. This CDR3 has 19 amino acids. CDR1 is SGHVS and CDR2 is FQNEAQ in the germline V gene. The CDR3 DNA follows: TGTGCCAGCAGCCGCACCCTCCCGGGACTCAAAGCACGTGGAAACACCATATATTTT. This codes for CASSRTLPGLKARGNTIYF.

The rearrangement links TRBV7-9 to TRBJ2-2; TRBD2 agrees at 9 bases. The CDR3 spans 17 residues. In germline, CDR1 is SEHNR, CDR2 FQNEAQ (reference sequence). V shed 8 bases and J 3 bases; nucleotides not matched to a gene: 13. The CDR3 region has the DNA TGTGCCAGCCCCCCTAGCGGGAAGAGGAGGGACACCGGGGAGCTGTTTTTT. Amino acids: CASPPSGKRRDTGELFF. Full variable domain (rest looked up from reference TRBV7-9 and TRBJ2-2): DTGVSQNPRHKITKRGQNVTFRCDPISEHNRLYWYRQTLGQGPEFLTYFQNEAQLEKSRLLSDRFSAERPKGSFSTLEIQRTEQGDSAMYLCASPPSGKRRDTGELFFGEGSRLTVL.

This clonotype was picked up one time. The rearrangement links TRBV4-1 to TRBJ2-7, with TRBD2 identical over 7 bases. V was pared by 1 base and J by 0 bases, with 6 bases of the junction left unmatched. This CDR3 contains 16 residues. Per the germline V gene, CDR1 is MGHRA and CDR2 is YSYEKL. This CDR3 reads CASSQGLRGSSYEQYF. The CDR3 region has the DNA TGCGCCAGCAGCCAAGGTTTGCGGGGGAGCTCCTACGAGCAGTACTTC.

The rearrangement uses TRBV2 and TRBJ2-1, with D tentatively TRBD1 (5 bases). This CDR3 is built from 13 residues. Germline assignment: CDR1 SNHLY and CDR2 FYNNEI. Trimming shortened V by 3 bases and J by 8 bases, and 11 bases separated the two germline ends. Here the CDR3 DNA reads TGTGCCAGCAGTGAGGGGCACGGCGATGAGCAGTTCTTC. It is translated as CASSEGHGDEQFF. The entire variable domain, with the rest obtained from reference TRBV2 and TRBJ2-1, is as follows: EPEVTQTPSHQVTQMGQEVILRCVPISNHLYFYWYRQILGQKVEFLVSFYNNEISEKSEIFDDQFSVERPDGSNFTLKIRSTKLEDSAMYFCASSEGHGDEQFFGPGTRLTVL.

The chain links TRBV20-1 to TRBJ2-3; unclear D gene. V lost 3 bases to trimming and J lost 7 bases, with 11 bases between them. Looked up from germline, CDR1 is DFQATT and CDR2 is SNEGSKA (reference sequence). This CDR3 has 12 amino acids. The CDR3 region has the DNA TGCAGTGCTAGTAACCCGAGTAATACGCAGTATTTT. Its translation: CSASNPSNTQYF.